These 28 T cell receptor beta chains came from one sample sequenced in a study of human T cells and chemical hapten exposure. The time point denotes: pre-sensitization, week 0. Sample treatment: therapeutic diphenylcyclopropenone sensitization with weekly scalp DPC. MiXCR was run by TCRdb on the RACE reads, yielding one entry per CDR3 protein. The sample includes approximately 77,000 distinct CDR3 sequences, approximately 14% seen only once; the top ten take 4.6%. Sequenced here: whole blood, sampled in connection with sensitization to the hapten diphenylcyclopropenone (DPC). The source is a woman between 50 and 59 years old with alopecia areata. Some clones in this sample may be carry-over from other donors' samples.

V gene TRBV29-1 combines with J gene TRBJ2-4; 11 bases are shared with TRBD2. The V and J ends lost 7 bases and 6 bases, in that order; junction bases with no gene match: 5. The CDR3 loop spans 13 amino acids. Germline CDR1 SQVTM, CDR2 ANQGSEA. The CDR3, as DNA: TGCAGCGCACTAGCGGGAGCCCCAAACATTCAGTACTTC. Amino acids: CSALAGAPNIQYF.

This clonotype was observed a handful of times. The V and J genes are TRBV11-3 and TRBJ2-1; 7 bases fit TRBD2. Germline V gene data show CDR1 as SGHNT and CDR2 as YENEEA. V was clipped by 2 bases and J by 6 bases; unmatched bases: 7. The CDR3 extends over 15 amino acids. This CDR3 is CASSLNGLVGNEQFF. In DNA form, the CDR3 reads TGTGCCAGCAGCTTAAACGGACTAGTGGGCAATGAGCAGTTCTTC.

This clonotype was detected many times. The chain carries TRBV20-1 and TRBJ2-1, with 12 nucleotides matching TRBD2. The V gene's germline CDR1 is DFQATT and CDR2 SNEGSKA (reference sequence). CDR3 length: 15 residues. The chain's CDR3 is CSGLGTSGPYNEQFF. In DNA, the CDR3 is TGCAGCGGTCTTGGGACTAGCGGGCCCTACAATGAGCAGTTCTTC.

This clonotype has a handful of counts. This rearrangement joins TRBV28 to TRBJ2-3, with 8 bases lining up with TRBD1. The trim removed 5 bases at V and 2 bases at J, leaving 6 bases unmatched. The germline V gene encodes CDR1 MDHEN and CDR2 SYDVKM. The CDR3 loop spans 15 amino acids. This chain's CDR3 is CASSALRGHTDTQYF. The DNA for the CDR3 is TGTGCCAGCAGTGCCCTCAGGGGGCACACAGATACGCAGTATTTT.

This clonotype was detected ten times or more. V is TRBV5-5 and J is TRBJ2-1; 11 nucleotides match TRBD2. The CDR3 sequence is 16 residues long. Germline V lookup: CDR1 SGHKS, CDR2 YYEKEE (reference sequence). V lost 4 bases to trimming and J lost 5 bases; unmatched junction nucleotides: 8. The DNA of the CDR3 is TGTGCCAGCAGCGCCGGGACTAGCGGTGCCCACAATGAGCAGTTCTTC. It encodes CASSAGTSGAHNEQFF. The whole variable domain, remainder taken from reference TRBV5-5 and TRBJ2-1, is DAGVTQSPTHLIKTRGQQVTLRCSPISGHKSVSWYQQVLGQGPQFIFQYYEKEERGRGNFPDRFSARQFPNYSSELNVNALLLGDSALYLCASSAGTSGAHNEQFFGPGTRLTVL.

This clonotype was counted at least ten times. The chain links TRBV7-9 to TRBJ1-2, with a weak D call TRBD1 (6 bases). The CDR3 is 15 residues long. Trimming left V 5 bases short and J 6 bases short, with 19 bases between. The germline V gene encodes CDR1 SEHNR and CDR2 FQNEAQ (reference sequence). The CDR3 DNA reads TGTGCCAGCAGCCTAGGACTCGGGGGGCTGGATGGCTACACCTTC. It yields the protein CASSLGLGGLDGYTF.

The V call is TRBV4-1, the J call TRBJ2-7; D may be TRBD1 or TRBD2 (5 bases each). The CDR3 has 15 amino acids. Germline CDR1 reads MGHRA; CDR2 reads YSYEKL. With 3 bases removed from V and 7 bases from J, the gap between germline ends came to 19 bases. The DNA for the CDR3 is TGCGCCAGCAGCCAGGCCGGGACCAGTATACGGGAGCAGTACTTC. This encodes CASSQAGTSIREQYF.

This clonotype was seen many times. The V call is TRBV19, the J call TRBJ2-3; 10 bases are shared with TRBD2. The germline V gene encodes CDR1 LNHDA and CDR2 SQIVND (reference sequence). V trimming: 5 bases; J trimming: 0 bases; junction bases outside the gene matches: 2. The CDR3 contains 15 residues. CDR3 protein: CASSVTSGSTDTQYF. CDR3 in DNA: TGTGCCAGTAGTGTGACTAGCGGGAGCACAGATACGCAGTATTTT.

The sample holds a few counts of this clonotype. The chain is built from TRBV12-3 or TRBV12-4 and TRBJ2-1; TRBD2 aligns across 10 bases. The CDR3 is 15 residues long. Losses at the gene ends were 8 bases for V and 2 bases for J; bases not matched to a gene: 6. The CDR3: CASCSAGGAYNEQFF. CDR3 coding DNA: TGTGCCAGCTGCTCAGCGGGAGGGGCCTACAATGAGCAGTTCTTC.

The gene calls are TRBV6-5 and TRBJ2-4; 8 bases fit TRBD2. The germline V gene has CDR1 MNHEY and CDR2 SVGAGI. J lost 1 base, V lost 7 bases, and 6 bases had no gene match. CDR3 length equals 15 residues. The CDR3: CASTPGGAAKNIQYF. Here the CDR3 DNA reads TGTGCCAGCACCCCCGGGGGGGCTGCCAAAAACATTCAGTACTTC.

This clonotype was recorded a few times. The J gene is TRBJ2-2, the V gene TRBV28, with TRBD1 identical over 11 bases. The germline V gene encodes CDR1 MDHEN and CDR2 SYDVKM. V trimming: 4 bases; J trimming: 2 bases; junction bases outside the gene matches: 15. The CDR3 length is 20 residues. CDR3 sequence reads: CASSYPRTGGATINTGELFF. The CDR3 DNA follows: TGTGCCAGCAGTTACCCCCGGACAGGGGGCGCTACAATCAACACCGGGGAGCTGTTTTTT. The whole variable domain, remainder taken from reference TRBV28 and TRBJ2-2, is DVKVTQSSRYLVKRTGEKVFLECVQDMDHENMFWYRQDPGLGLRLIYFSYDVKMKEKGDIPEGYSVSREKKERFSLILESASTNQTSMYLCASSYPRTGGATINTGELFFGEGSRLTVL.

The V call is TRBV6-6, the J call TRBJ2-2, with 8 bases matching TRBD1. CDR1 and CDR2 from the germline V gene are MNHNY and SVGAGI (reference sequence). J lost 1 base, V lost 4 bases, and 20 bases had no gene match. This CDR3 contains 21 residues. The CDR3 region has the DNA TGTGCCAGCAGTTCAATCCGGGACAGGTTGACGAGATACCTGAACACCGGGGAGCTGTTTTTT. As protein: CASSSIRDRLTRYLNTGELFF.

There are a few counts of this clonotype. J is TRBJ1-3 and V is TRBV11-2; D is possibly TRBD1 (5 bases). Germline loops: CDR1 SGHAT, CDR2 FQNNGV. Deletions cut 4 bases from V and 1 base from J, with 11 bases between. CDR3 size: 15 residues. The CDR3 region is CASSSDGGSGNTIYF. DNA of the CDR3: TGTGCCAGCAGCTCGGACGGGGGTTCTGGAAACACCATATATTTT.

The sample holds many counts of this clonotype. The CDR3 reads CASSESRTGTSNQPQHF. The CDR3 coding sequence is TGTGCCAGCTCAGAATCCAGGACAGGGACTAGCAATCAGCCCCAGCATTTT. The chain recombines TRBV18 with TRBJ1-5, with 8 bases lining up with TRBD1. The CDR3 extends over 17 amino acids. Trimming removed 5 bases from V and 0 bases from J; junction bases left unmatched: 9. CDR1 and CDR2 (germline): KGHSH, LQKENI. The variable domain in full, with the rest retrieved from reference TRBV18 and TRBJ1-5, is NAGVMQNPRHLVRRRGQEARLRCSPMKGHSHVYWYRQLPEEGLKFMVYLQKENIIDESGMPKERFSAEFPKEGPSILRIQQVVRGDSAAYFCASSESRTGTSNQPQHFGDGTRLSIL.

This clonotype has more than one count but fewer than ten. Written as DNA, the CDR3 is TGTGCCAGCAGGGGACAGGCGATCTTATACGAGCAGTACTTC. Translation gives CASRGQAILYEQYF. The chain links TRBV25-1 to TRBJ2-7; TRBD1 matches 8 bases. Germline CDR1 and CDR2: MGHDK and SYGVNS. The V and J ends lost 6 bases and 4 bases, in that order; junction bases with no gene match: 8. The CDR3 extends over 14 amino acids.

In this sample, this clonotype turned up once. The chain links TRBV7-2 to TRBJ2-1, with 9 bases matching TRBD1. The CDR3 extends over 16 amino acids. From germline, CDR1 is SGHTA and CDR2 FQGNSA. J lost 4 bases, V lost 1 base, and 5 bases had no gene match. The CDR3 protein is CASSLVGTGRYNEQFF. The CDR3 coding sequence is TGTGCCAGCAGCTTAGTGGGGACAGGGAGGTACAATGAGCAGTTCTTC.

This chain links TRBV6-2 or TRBV6-3 with TRBJ2-1, with a weak D call TRBD1 (6 bases). CDR1 is MNHEY and CDR2 is SVGEGT in the germline V gene. The CDR3 totals 14 residues. Trimming removed 6 bases at V and 6 bases at J, with 15 bases between. CDR3 sequence (DNA): TGTGCCAGCAGCTACCTGGGCAGGGGCAATGAGCAGTTCTTC. Its translation is CASSYLGRGNEQFF.

The table lists this clonotype with a count of one. V gene TRBV2 combines with J gene TRBJ1-3, with 8 bases aligning to TRBD1. Germline CDR1 reads SNHLY; CDR2 reads FYNNEI. The V segment lost 5 bases and the J segment 1 base; nucleotides outside the gene matches: 7. The CDR3 runs to 16 residues. The CDR3 region has the DNA TGTGCCAGCAGTAGACAGGGGAGAGGATCTGGAAACACCATATATTTT. As protein: CASSRQGRGSGNTIYF.

This clonotype was recorded at least ten times. The chain recombines TRBV19 with TRBJ2-3, with D possibly TRBD2 on 6 matching bases. This CDR3 comprises 14 residues. Germline V gene lookup returns CDR1 LNHDA and CDR2 SQIVND (reference sequence). V gave up 3 bases and J gave up 5 bases, with 12 bases separating them. The CDR3 nucleotides read TGTGCCAGTAGTATCCCCGGGAGTGGAGATACGCAGTATTTT. It is translated as CASSIPGSGDTQYF.

The chain has TRBV20-1 and TRBJ2-4, with unresolved D. The CDR3 runs 18 residues. CDR1 is DFQATT and CDR2 is SNEGSKA in the germline V gene (reference sequence). V was cut by 3 bases and J by 0 bases, with 21 bases left in between. The CDR3 loop reads CSARVPEPSSLAKNIQYF. The CDR3 nucleotides are TGCAGTGCTAGGGTTCCAGAACCAAGTTCGCTAGCCAAAAACATTCAGTACTTC.

This sequence joins TRBV7-2 and TRBJ1-5; D unclear. Germline assignment: CDR1 SGHTA and CDR2 FQGNSA. V gave up 2 bases and J gave up 2 bases, with 13 bases separating them. This CDR3 contains 16 residues. CDR3: CASSLWVRRGNQPQHF. The DNA for the CDR3 is TGTGCCAGCAGCTTATGGGTACGAAGGGGCAATCAGCCCCAGCATTTT.

In this sample, this clonotype turned up many times. V usage is TRBV24-1 and J usage is TRBJ2-1; 8 nucleotides align to TRBD2. CDR1 and CDR2 (germline): KGHDR, SFDVKD. The ends lost 4 bases at V and 2 bases at J; junction bases unmatched: 6. The CDR3 totals 16 residues. The CDR3 is CATSDSAGLAYNEQFF. DNA for the CDR3: TGTGCCACCAGTGACTCGGCGGGACTAGCCTACAATGAGCAGTTCTTC.

V and J are TRBV29-1 and TRBJ1-1; a possible D gene is TRBD1 (6 bases). Germline values: CDR1 SQVTM, CDR2 ANQGSEA. The CDR3 has 13 residues. The V and J ends lost 6 bases and 1 base respectively, with 12 bases between them. CDR3 residues: CSVDSAQNTEAFF. As DNA, the CDR3 is TGCAGCGTGGACAGCGCGCAGAACACTGAAGCTTTCTTT.

This CDR3 is CASSLGYTIYF. The CDR3 DNA reads as TGTGCCAGCAGTTTAGGCTACACCATATATTTT. The chain employs TRBV28 and TRBJ1-3; D remains ambiguous. Germline V gives CDR1 MDHEN, CDR2 SYDVKM. The CDR3 totals 11 residues. Trimming removed 2 bases from V and 8 bases from J, with 4 bases in between.

This clonotype occurred a few times. The chain has TRBV29-1 and TRBJ1-4; tentative D call: TRBD1 (5 bases). The CDR3 runs to 11 residues. Per germline, CDR1 SQVTM and CDR2 ANQGSEA. Trimming removed 7 bases at V and 8 bases at J, with 11 bases between. CDR3 loop: CSAGGREKLFF. The CDR3 DNA is TGCAGCGCCGGGGGGAGAGAAAAACTGTTTTTT.

The chain couples TRBV19 to TRBJ1-3; 7 bases agree with TRBD1. V was clipped by 3 bases and J by 0 bases; unmatched bases: 5. Per the germline V gene, CDR1 is LNHDA and CDR2 is SQIVND (reference sequence). The CDR3 loop spans 16 amino acids. This CDR3 is CASSIPGQSSGNTIYF. CDR3 DNA: TGTGCCAGTAGTATCCCGGGACAGAGCTCTGGAAACACCATATATTTT.

This chain links TRBV5-5 with TRBJ2-2; 8 positions agree with TRBD2. The CDR3 consists of 16 residues. Germline assignment: CDR1 SGHKS and CDR2 YYEKEE (reference sequence). V was clipped by 1 base and J by 1 base; unmatched bases: 3. The chain's CDR3 is CASSLTSGMNTGELFF. In DNA form, the CDR3 reads TGTGCCAGCAGCTTGACTAGCGGCATGAACACCGGGGAGCTGTTTTTT.

V is TRBV10-2 and J is TRBJ2-3, with D possibly matching TRBD2 (7 bases). CDR3 size: 14 residues. V lost 0 bases to trimming and J lost 7 bases, with 11 bases between them. Germline values: CDR1 WSHSY, CDR2 SAAADI. CDR3 sequence: CASSESRGQNTQYF. CDR3 DNA sequence: TGCGCCAGCAGTGAGTCGCGGGGGCAGAATACGCAGTATTTT.